The 2 T cell receptor beta chains in this list originate from one sample, sequenced in a study of regulatory T cells in long-lasting Graves disease. iRepertoire HTBI primers and Arm-PCR of CDR3 regions built TCR beta libraries. TCRdb reprocessed the multiplex PCR reads with MiXCR, giving one entry per CDR3 protein. The sample gives about 310,000 distinct CDR3 sequences, roughly a fifth of which show up once; roughly three fifths is in the top ten. Time point indicated: persistent/refractory GD, antithyroid drugs over 5 years with positive TRAb. PBMC-derived RNA was used for the TCR library. Sequenced material: peripheral blood mononuclear cells (PBMCs), taken when the disease was refractory, from a patient treated with antithyroid drugs. These receptor sequences come from a female donor with Graves disease.

Concerning this clonotype itself: Being one base from a much bigger clone, this may be a read error. The chain links TRBV6-2 or TRBV6-3 to TRBJ2-5; a possible D gene is TRBD1 (6 bases). Between the trimmed V and J ends, which lost 5 bases and 4 bases, there was a span of 14 bases. The CDR3 runs 14 residues. Germline V gives CDR1 MNHEY, CDR2 SVGEGT. The DNA for the CDR3 is TGTGCCAGCAGTCGCACCAGGACAGCAGAGACCCAGTACTTC. The encoded protein is CASSRTRTAETQYF.

The gene calls are TRBV10-3 and TRBJ2-1; 10 positions agree with TRBD2. The CDR3 length is 15 residues. With V trimmed by 6 bases and J by 6 bases, 8 bases remained unmatched. Germline V gives CDR1 ENHRY, CDR2 SYGVKD. The CDR3 DNA follows: TGTGCCATCAGCCTAACTAGCGGGGAGCTCAATGAGCAGTTCTTC. Amino acid sequence: CAISLTSGELNEQFF.